The 30 T cell receptor beta chains below come from one sample, sequenced in a study of T cell changes during pregnancy in multiple sclerosis. TCRdb keeps only in-frame clones here, not all; method: immunoSEQ multiplex PCR. The table lists approximately 110,000 clones, more than 85% of them singletons. Source: peripheral blood, taken in the third trimester of pregnancy. The receptors stem from a female donor with multiple sclerosis, enrolled in a pregnancy study.

This clone has more than one count but fewer than ten. V gene TRBV19 combines with J gene TRBJ1-5, with D unresolved. V was clipped by 2 bases and J by 6 bases, with 5 bases between them. This CDR3 region has 12 residues. Per the germline V gene, CDR1 is LNHDA and CDR2 is SQIVND (reference sequence). CDR3: CASSITGQPQHF. The CDR3 nucleotides read TGTGCCAGTAGTATAACGGGTCAGCCCCAGCATTTT.

On this clone itself: Because the CDR3's place on the DNA is in doubt, the DNA is left out and the CDR3 is given as listed by TCRdb. V gene TRBV6-1 combines with J gene TRBJ1-5; the table gives TRBD1 as D, unverified against the DNA. Inclusive of both ends, the CDR3 amounts to 13 amino acids. Per the germline V gene, CDR1 is MNHNS and CDR2 is SASEGT. The CDR3: CASLRARGQPQHF.

The V gene is TRBV9, the J gene TRBJ1-5; TRBD1 matches 8 bases. V was pared by 4 bases and J by 2 bases, with 8 bases of the junction left unmatched. CDR1 and CDR2 from the germline V gene are SGDLS and YYNGEE. The CDR3 has 16 amino acids. CDR3 nucleotides: TGTGCCAGCAGCTATGGACAGGGTGGGGGCAATCAGCCCCAGCATTTT. Its protein is CASSYGQGGGNQPQHF.

The chain recombines TRBV7-9 with TRBJ2-1; D gene ambiguous. CDR1 is SEHNR and CDR2 is FQNEAQ in the germline V gene (reference sequence). The V end was cut by 1 base, the J end by 6 bases, with 7 bases between. The CDR3 sequence is 13 residues long. CDR3 bases: TGTGCCAGCAGCTTAGGAACGGTCAATGAGCAGTTCTTC. As protein: CASSLGTVNEQFF.

This chain connects TRBV29-1 to TRBJ1-2; no clear D. The CDR3 contains 12 residues. The germline CDR1 and CDR2 sequences are SQVTM and ANQGSEA. The V gene lost 4 bases and the J gene lost 6 bases, with 12 bases spanning the gap. CDR3 protein: CSVVTGNHGYTF. Here the CDR3 DNA reads TGCAGCGTTGTTACGGGGAACCATGGCTACACCTTC.

The gene calls are TRBV19 and TRBJ1-4; D is ambiguous. Germline lookup yields CDR1 LNHDA and CDR2 SQIVND (reference sequence). Deletions cut 5 bases from V and 0 bases from J, with 16 bases between. This CDR3 is 17 amino acids long. The CDR3 reads CASSQPLIIATNEKLFF. In DNA form, the CDR3 reads TGTGCCAGTAGTCAACCCCTGATAATAGCAACTAATGAAAAACTGTTTTTT.

This sequence joins TRBV28 and TRBJ2-7; possible D gene TRBD1, 5 bases. V lost 4 bases and J lost 6, with 13 bases in between. Germline assignment: CDR1 MDHEN and CDR2 SYDVKM. The CDR3 spans 13 residues. The CDR3 spells CASSWGQRSEQYF. In nucleotides, the CDR3 is TGTGCCAGCAGTTGGGGCCAAAGGAGCGAGCAGTACTTC.

V gene TRBV4-2 combines with J gene TRBJ1-1; tentative D call: TRBD1 (6 bases). The CDR3 consists of 15 residues. V was clipped by 0 bases and J by 3 bases, with 11 bases between them. The germline CDR1 and CDR2 sequences are LGHNA and YNFKEQ. CDR3 bases: TGTGCCAGCAGCCAAGATCACAGGGCGGACACTGAAGCTTTCTTT. Translating it yields CASSQDHRADTEAFF.

The J gene is TRBJ2-1, the V gene TRBV5-1; 8 bases align to TRBD2. The CDR3 spans 15 residues. The V and J ends lost 0 bases and 7 bases, in that order; junction bases with no gene match: 6. The germline gives CDR1 SGHRS, CDR2 YFSETQ. CDR3 DNA sequence: TGCGCCAGCAGCTTGGACGGGAGGGCAGGGAATGAGCAGTTCTTC. This translates into CASSLDGRAGNEQFF.

The chain combines TRBV6-5 with TRBJ1-1, with D possibly matching TRBD1 (5 bases). Trimming left V 4 bases short and J 0 bases short, with 15 bases between. In germline, CDR1 is MNHEY, CDR2 SVGAGI. The CDR3 covers 16 residues. The CDR3 is CASSSPAGMLNTEAFF. Written as DNA, the CDR3 is TGTGCCAGCAGTTCCCCCGCAGGGATGTTGAACACTGAAGCTTTCTTT.

CDR3 protein: CASSPSRQGRTEAFF. Here the CDR3 DNA reads TGTGCCAGCAGTCCCAGTCGACAGGGAAGGACTGAAGCTTTCTTT. The V call is TRBV2, the J call TRBJ1-1; 7 positions match TRBD1. CDR3 length equals 15 residues. After removal of 5 bases from V and 5 bases from J, the junction contained 11 bases not matched to a gene. The germline V gene has CDR1 SNHLY and CDR2 FYNNEI.

V gene TRBV5-6 combines with J gene TRBJ1-5; TRBD1 might be the D (5 bases). V lost 0 bases and J lost 9, with 13 bases in between. Germline CDR1 SGHDT, CDR2 YYEEEE. The CDR3 is made up of 14 amino acids. Here the CDR3 DNA reads TGTGCCAGCAGCTTGGGGGCGGCGGGACGGCCCCAGCATTTT. It translates to CASSLGAAGRPQHF.

The gene calls are TRBV6-1 and TRBJ2-5; D ambiguous. Germline lookup yields CDR1 MNHNS and CDR2 SASEGT. The CDR3 is made up of 10 amino acids. The V and J ends lost 8 bases and 3 bases respectively, with 4 bases between them. The CDR3 loop reads CASSEETQYF. CDR3 DNA: TGTGCCAGCTCCGAAGAGACCCAGTACTTC.

The V and J genes are TRBV5-1 and TRBJ2-7; possibly TRBD1 for D (6 bases). The CDR3 spans 13 residues. The germline CDR1 and CDR2 sequences are SGHRS and YFSETQ. V lost 3 bases and J lost 5, with 12 bases in between. This CDR3 reads CASSWIGGNEQYF. The DNA of the CDR3 is TGCGCCAGCAGCTGGATTGGGGGCAACGAGCAGTACTTC.

V is TRBV30 and J is TRBJ1-2; a weak D match, TRBD1 (6 bases). Germline lookup yields CDR1 GTSNPN and CDR2 SVGIG (reference sequence). The CDR3 totals 15 residues. V shed 2 bases and J shed 4 bases, with 17 bases lying between them. CDR3 sequence (DNA): TGTGCCTGGAGTCCGTTCGGACAGCGACTCTATGGCTACACCTTC. The encoded protein is CAWSPFGQRLYGYTF.

This chain links TRBV30 with TRBJ1-1, with unresolved D. This CDR3 contains 15 residues. In germline, CDR1 is GTSNPN, CDR2 SVGIG (reference sequence). V was shortened by 2 bases and J by 1 base, with 14 bases between the two germline ends. CDR3 sequence: CAWSFAQSRNTEAFF. The CDR3 bases are TGTGCCTGGAGTTTCGCACAGTCTCGGAACACTGAAGCTTTCTTT.

The genes are TRBV28 and TRBJ2-1, with a possible D match to TRBD2 (5 bases). From germline, CDR1 is MDHEN and CDR2 SYDVKM. V dropped 5 bases and J dropped 12 bases, with 14 bases sitting between them. This CDR3 is 12 amino acids long. The DNA of the CDR3 is TGTGCCAGCAGTCCGGCCCCCCGGGGGCAGTTCTTC. It encodes CASSPAPRGQFF.

The genes are TRBV4-1 and TRBJ2-7; the D gene is possibly TRBD2 (7 bases). Trimming shortened V by 3 bases and J by 3 bases, and 18 bases separated the two germline ends. The CDR3 totals 16 residues. CDR1 and CDR2 (germline): MGHRA, YSYEKL. The CDR3 sequence is CASSHPRGGGVYEQYF. The CDR3, as DNA: TGCGCCAGCAGCCATCCCAGGGGAGGGGGGGTCTACGAGCAGTACTTC.

The chain combines TRBV28 with TRBJ1-5, with D unclear. The CDR3 loop spans 15 amino acids. Trimming took 5 bases from V and 0 from J, leaving 11 bases between them. Germline values: CDR1 MDHEN, CDR2 SYDVKM. CDR3 DNA: TGTGCCAGCAGTAAAGGCGGATATAGCAATCAGCCCCAGCATTTT. Encoded protein: CASSKGGYSNQPQHF.

This sequence joins TRBV14 and TRBJ2-1; TRBD2 matches at 8 bases. Germline V gene lookup returns CDR1 SGHDN and CDR2 FVKESK. The trim removed 3 bases at V and 9 bases at J, leaving 7 bases unmatched. CDR3 length equals 14 residues. The CDR3 protein is CASSHSSGFSEQFF. The CDR3 region has the DNA TGTGCCAGCAGCCACTCTAGCGGGTTTAGTGAGCAGTTCTTC. The entire variable domain, with the rest obtained from reference TRBV14 and TRBJ2-1, is as follows: EAGVTQFPSHSVIEKGQTVTLRCDPISGHDNLYWYRRVMGKEIKFLLHFVKESKQDESGMPNNRFLAERTGGTYSTLKVQPAELEDSGVYFCASSHSSGFSEQFFGPGTRLTVL.

This clone was picked up a small number of times. The V call is TRBV7-9, the J call TRBJ1-2; 7 bases agree with TRBD1. This CDR3 has 15 residues. V lost 4 bases and J lost 2; bases outside the gene matches: 7. The V gene's germline CDR1 is SEHNR and CDR2 FQNEAQ (reference sequence). The DNA of the CDR3 is TGTGCCAGCAGCTCCGACAGGGTTCTGAACTATGGCTACACCTTC. Amino acids: CASSSDRVLNYGYTF.

For this clone: The same CDR3 can be traced to other DNA sequences in this sample. The chain joins TRBV5-1 to TRBJ2-3; tentative D call: TRBD2 (6 bases). V was cut by 0 bases and J by 0 bases, with 8 bases left in between. CDR1 and CDR2 from the germline V gene are SGHRS and YFSETQ. The CDR3 extends over 15 amino acids. The CDR3 reads CASSLDGTSTDTQYF. The DNA for the CDR3 is TGCGCCAGCAGCTTGGACGGGACTAGCACAGATACGCAGTATTTT. The full variable domain, completed using reference TRBV5-1 and TRBJ2-3, is KAGVTQTPRYLIKTRGQQVTLSCSPISGHRSVSWYQQTPGQGLQFLFEYFSETQRNKGNFPGRFSGRQFSNSRSEMNVSTLELGDSALYLCASSLDGTSTDTQYFGPGTRLTVL.

CDR3 sequence (DNA): TGTGCCACCACCACCGGGACTCCAGATACGCAGTATTTT. Translated: CATTTGTPDTQYF. The rearrangement links TRBV10-3 to TRBJ2-3, with a weak D call TRBD2 (6 bases). The V and J ends lost 10 bases and 4 bases respectively, with 15 bases between them. Germline lookup yields CDR1 ENHRY and CDR2 SYGVKD. The CDR3 contains 13 residues.

V is TRBV6-5 and J is TRBJ1-1, with 8 positions matching TRBD1. CDR3 length equals 14 residues. Unmatched junction bases numbered 13, after V lost 9 bases and J lost 7 bases. Germline values: CDR1 MNHEY, CDR2 SVGAGI. The CDR3 is CASWKRDRMLEAFF. CDR3 nucleotide sequence: TGTGCCAGTTGGAAACGGGACAGGATGCTTGAAGCTTTCTTT.

The chain employs TRBV19 and TRBJ1-6, with D maybe TRBD1 (5 bases). Deletions cut 3 bases from V and 0 bases from J, with 9 bases between. The CDR3 is made up of 16 amino acids. Germline CDR1 LNHDA, CDR2 SQIVND (reference sequence). In DNA form, the CDR3 reads TGTGCCAGTAGTATTGGACAAAGCTCCTATAATTCACCCCTCCACTTT. This sequence encodes CASSIGQSSYNSPLHF.

This chain links TRBV18 with TRBJ1-3; 9 bases are shared with TRBD1. Germline trimming cut 5 bases from V and 0 bases from J; bases unmatched to any gene: 5. The CDR3 is 16 residues long. Germline values: CDR1 KGHSH, CDR2 LQKENI. Written as DNA, the CDR3 is TGTGCCAGCTCATCGGGACAGGGCAACTCTGGAAACACCATATATTTT. Its translation is CASSSGQGNSGNTIYF.

The J gene is TRBJ2-7, the V gene TRBV10-2; the match to TRBD2 covers 7 bases. The ends lost 7 bases at V and 6 bases at J; junction bases unmatched: 9. CDR1 WSHSY and CDR2 SAAADI come from the germline V gene. This CDR3 has 13 amino acids. CDR3 coding DNA: TGCGCCAGCACCTGGGGGGAGGGTTCCGAGCAGTACTTC. Protein: CASTWGEGSEQYF.

The chain employs TRBV2 and TRBJ2-2; D possibly corresponds to TRBD1 (5 bases). Germline V gives CDR1 SNHLY, CDR2 FYNNEI. The CDR3 is 14 amino acids. V shed 8 bases and J shed 0 bases, with 10 bases lying between them. The CDR3 DNA reads TGTGCCAGCCGGACAACTACGAACACCGGGGAGCTGTTTTTT. As protein: CASRTTTNTGELFF.

The sample holds one count of this clone. The V call is TRBV2, the J call TRBJ2-2; 10 bases fit TRBD2. Germline CDR1 SNHLY, CDR2 FYNNEI. The ends lost 6 bases at V and 6 bases at J; junction bases unmatched: 7. The CDR3 covers 15 residues. For the CDR3, the DNA is TGTGCCAGCAGCGGGACTAGCGAAAGTGCCGGGGAGCTGTTTTTT. Translated, it gives CASSGTSESAGELFF.

The rearrangement uses TRBV30 and TRBJ1-4, with D uncertain. CDR3 size: 12 residues. CDR1 is GTSNPN and CDR2 is SVGIG in the germline V gene (reference sequence). Trimming left V 3 bases short and J 4 bases short, with 6 bases between. This CDR3 reads CAWSQVNEKLFF. The CDR3, as DNA: TGTGCCTGGAGCCAGGTTAATGAAAAACTGTTTTTT.